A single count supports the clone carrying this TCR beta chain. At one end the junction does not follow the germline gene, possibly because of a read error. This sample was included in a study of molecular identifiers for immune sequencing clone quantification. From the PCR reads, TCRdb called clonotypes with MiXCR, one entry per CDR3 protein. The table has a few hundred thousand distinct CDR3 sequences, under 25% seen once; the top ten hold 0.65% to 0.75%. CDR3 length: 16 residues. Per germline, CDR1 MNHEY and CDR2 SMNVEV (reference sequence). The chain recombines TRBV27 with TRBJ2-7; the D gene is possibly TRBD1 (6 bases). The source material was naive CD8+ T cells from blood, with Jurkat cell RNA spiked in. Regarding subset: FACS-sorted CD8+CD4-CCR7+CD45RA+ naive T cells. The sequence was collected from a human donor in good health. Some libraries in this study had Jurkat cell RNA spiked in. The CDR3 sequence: CANSLSDPGDPYEQYF. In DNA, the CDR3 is TGTGCCAACAGTTTATCTGATCCAGGGGATCCCTACGAGCAGTACTTC.